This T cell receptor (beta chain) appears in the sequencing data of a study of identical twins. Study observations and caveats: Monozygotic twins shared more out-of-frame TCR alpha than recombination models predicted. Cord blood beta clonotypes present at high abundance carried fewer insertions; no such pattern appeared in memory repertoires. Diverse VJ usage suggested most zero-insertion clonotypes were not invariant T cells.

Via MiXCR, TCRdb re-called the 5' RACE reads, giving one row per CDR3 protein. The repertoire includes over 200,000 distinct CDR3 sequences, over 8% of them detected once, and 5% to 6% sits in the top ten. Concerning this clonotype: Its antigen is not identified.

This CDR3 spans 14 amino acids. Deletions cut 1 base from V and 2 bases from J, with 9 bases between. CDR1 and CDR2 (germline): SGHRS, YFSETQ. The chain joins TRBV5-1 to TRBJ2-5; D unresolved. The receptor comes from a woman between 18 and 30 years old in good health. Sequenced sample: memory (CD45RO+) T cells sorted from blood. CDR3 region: CASSLSTRQETQYF. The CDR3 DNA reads TGCGCCAGCAGCTTGTCAACGCGGCAAGAGACCCAGTACTTC.